At least ten counts were recorded for the clone carrying this T cell receptor (beta chain). Germline V gene sequence: CDR1 LGHDT, CDR2 YNNKEL (reference sequence). CDR3 length: 15 amino acids. V lost 5 bases to trimming and J lost 10 bases; unmatched junction nucleotides: 9. TCRdb called clones again from the PCR reads with MiXCR. The sample yields 65,000 or so clones, about 4% seen once. The data stem from a study of metastatic and nonmetastatic thyroid tumors. Each patient came to thyroid surgery without any prior treatment (of any kind). The chain combines TRBV3-1 with TRBJ1-6; 9 nucleotides align to TRBD1. The sequenced material came from blood. This clonotype was sampled from a female donor with papillary thyroid cancer or a benign thyroid nodule (not recorded which). Some clones in this sample may be carry-over from other donors' samples. The CDR3 nucleotides read TGTGCCAGCAGCTCGATGGACAGGGGAGGATCACCCCTCCACTTT. Protein sequence: CASSSMDRGGSPLHF.